This is a list of T cell receptor beta chains from one sample in a study of graft-versus-host responses after intestinal transplantation. Here immunoSEQ multiplex PCR was the method, and the copy in TCRdb shows in-frame clones only, minus some. The table has more than 12,000 clones, around a third seen once; the top ten hold about 2%. Sequencing was performed on alloreactive CD8+ T cells from a mixed lymphocyte reaction culture, taken before intestinal transplant. These receptor sequences come from a human patient who received an intestinal transplant. CDR3s include the opening cysteine and the closing phenylalanine or tryptophan. A D gene is named only where the DNA matches it firmly. Only some rows state a clone size, as once, few, many or a class for expanded clones.

abundance	v_gene	j_gene	d_gene	CDR3aa	CDR3nt
NA	TRBV6-5	TRBJ2-7	NA	CASKGLAVEQYF	TGTGCCAGCAAAGGACTGGCAGTCGAGCAGTACTTC
medium-sized	TRBV6-5	TRBJ2-7	TRBD1	CASSYSIGDRAYEQYF	TGTGCCAGCAGTTACTCGATAGGGGACAGGGCCTACGAGCAGTACTTC
NA	TRBV6-1	TRBJ2-3	NA	CASSEVGGTDTQYF	TGTGCCAGCAGTGAAGTAGGCGGGACAGATACGCAGTATTTT
few	TRBV29-1	TRBJ2-2	NA	CSVIRENTGELFF	TGCAGCGTTATCAGGGAGAACACCGGGGAGCTGTTTTTT
NA	TRBV7-9	TRBJ1-1	NA	CASSTRGGTEAFF	TGTGCCAGCAGCACACGCGGGGGCACTGAAGCTTTCTTT
NA	TRBV6-5	TRBJ2-7	NA	CASSYSGSEYEQYF	TGTGCCAGCAGTTACTCCGGGTCAGAGTACGAGCAGTACTTC
NA	TRBV7-2	TRBJ2-5	TRBD2	CASSYGLAGQETQYF	TGTGCCAGCAGCTATGGACTAGCGGGGCAAGAGACCCAGTACTTC
few	TRBV5-1	TRBJ2-1	NA	CASSLRIPGRDPYNEQFF	TGCGCCAGCAGCTTGAGGATCCCCGGGCGGGATCCCTACAATGAGCAGTTCTTC
few	TRBV9	TRBJ2-1	NA	CASSVDSVFSYNEQFF	TGTGCCAGCAGCGTAGACTCTGTCTTCTCCTACAATGAGCAGTTCTTC
few	TRBV11-2	TRBJ1-1	NA	CASSLGQGTEAFF	TGTGCCAGCAGCTTAGGACAAGGCACTGAAGCTTTCTTT
NA	TRBV30	TRBJ1-1	NA	CAWRRGGTEAFF	TGTGCCTGGAGACGAGGGGGCACTGAAGCTTTCTTT
NA	TRBV27	TRBJ1-1	NA	CASSPHGRGNTEAFF	TGTGCCAGCAGTCCCCACGGCAGGGGGAACACTGAAGCTTTCTTT
NA	TRBV15	TRBJ1-5	NA	CATSRDRYQPQHF	TGTGCCACCAGCAGAGATCGTTATCAGCCCCAGCATTTT
NA	TRBV10-3	TRBJ2-3	NA	CAISGPQGDTDTQYF	TGTGCCATCAGTGGGCCACAGGGAGACACAGATACGCAGTATTTT
NA	TRBV4-3	TRBJ2-7	TRBD2	CASSQGTSGNYEQYF	TGCGCCAGCAGCCAAGGGACTAGCGGGAACTACGAGCAGTACTTC
NA	TRBV7-9	TRBJ2-2	NA	CASSSTSGELFF	TGTGCCAGCAGCTCGACTAGCGGGGAGCTGTTTTTT
few	TRBV7-8	TRBJ1-2	NA	CASSPQPSGTPSAGYTF	TGTGCCAGCAGCCCCCAACCTTCCGGGACTCCCTCGGCGGGCTACACCTTC
few	TRBV27	TRBJ1-5	TRBD1	CASSLGTGGNQPQHF	TGTGCCAGCAGCCTCGGGACAGGGGGCAATCAGCCCCAGCATTTT
large	TRBV5-4	TRBJ1-1	NA	CASSYLGNVDTEAFF	TGTGCCAGCAGCTACCTCGGGAACGTGGACACTGAAGCTTTCTTT
NA	TRBV11-2	TRBJ2-7	TRBD2	CASSLGGPYEQYF	TGTGCCAGCAGCTTGGGAGGGCCCTACGAGCAGTACTTC
NA	TRBV18	TRBJ2-7	NA	CASSPGGQAMSYEQYF	TGTGCCAGCTCACCAGGCGGGCAGGCGATGTCCTACGAGCAGTACTTC
NA	TRBV30	TRBJ2-7	TRBD2	CAWAAGGSYEQYF	TGTGCCTGGGCAGCGGGGGGCTCCTACGAGCAGTACTTC
NA	TRBV6-1	TRBJ1-5	NA	CASTKEGQPQHF	TGTGCCAGTACAAAGGAGGGTCAGCCCCAGCATTTT
NA	TRBV4-3	TRBJ2-2	TRBD1	CASSQTGIGTGELFF	TGCGCCAGCAGCCAGACAGGGATAGGCACCGGGGAGCTGTTTTTT
NA	TRBV7-8	TRBJ2-3	NA	CASSLGSGYSTDTQYF	TGTGCCAGCAGCTTAGGTTCAGGGTATAGCACAGATACGCAGTATTTT
NA	TRBV19	TRBJ1-6	NA	CASSNGLAPLHF	TGTGCCAGTAGTAATGGGCTGGCACCCCTCCACTTT
NA	TRBV27	TRBJ1-5	NA	CASSLYSTSNQPQHF	TGTGCCAGCAGTTTATACTCAACTAGCAATCAGCCCCAGCATTTT
NA	TRBV7-6	TRBJ1-1	TRBD1	CASSLDRQGGDTEAFF	TGTGCCAGCAGCTTAGATCGACAGGGTGGGGACACTGAAGCTTTCTTT
medium-sized	TRBV2	TRBJ1-1	NA	CASSEAGGAGTEAFF	TGTGCCAGCAGTGAAGCGGGGGGGGCGGGCACTGAAGCTTTCTTT
NA	TRBV28	TRBJ1-2	NA	CASSLRTARGGYTF	TGTGCCAGCAGTCTCCGGACAGCCCGGGGAGGCTACACCTTC
few	TRBV29-1	TRBJ2-1	TRBD2	CSVEDPRTSGAWGGGDEQFF	TGCAGCGTTGAAGATCCAAGGACTAGCGGTGCCTGGGGGGGTGGGGATGAGCAGTTCTTC
few	TRBV9	TRBJ2-3	TRBD2	CASSVGLAGITSTDTQYF	TGTGCCAGCAGCGTAGGTCTAGCGGGGATTACTAGCACAGATACGCAGTATTTT
medium-sized	TRBV5-1	TRBJ1-1	NA	CASSLAGSSEAFF	TGCGCCAGCAGCTTGGCCGGGAGCTCTGAAGCTTTCTTT
NA	TRBV7-6	TRBJ2-7	NA	CASSSISSGYEQYF	TGTGCCAGCAGCTCAATAAGCTCTGGCTACGAGCAGTACTTC
few	TRBV6-6	TRBJ2-1	NA	CASSYSQGTYNEQFF	TGTGCCAGCAGTTACAGTCAGGGTACCTACAATGAGCAGTTCTTC
medium-sized	TRBV7-9	TRBJ2-7	TRBD2	CASSAAGAYEQYF	TGTGCCAGCAGCGCAGCGGGGGCCTACGAGCAGTACTTC
few	TRBV29-1	TRBJ2-7	NA	CSVVTDSYEQYF	TGCAGCGTTGTGACAGACTCCTACGAGCAGTACTTC
NA	TRBV30	TRBJ1-2	NA	CAWFIGAGYGYTF	TGTGCCTGGTTTATAGGGGCCGGGTATGGCTACACCTTC
NA	TRBV5-6	TRBJ2-1	TRBD2	CASSSGLAGGIKFF	TGTGCCAGCAGCTCGGGACTAGCGGGGGGAATTAAGTTCTTC
medium-sized	TRBV27	TRBJ1-6	NA	CASSLPNSPLHF	TGTGCCAGCAGCCTTCCCAATTCACCCCTCCACTTT
NA	TRBV6-4	TRBJ2-2	TRBD2	CASSICSGGGTGELFF	TGTGCCAGCAGTATCTGTAGCGGGGGAGGGACCGGGGAGCTGTTTTTT
NA	TRBV4-3	TRBJ2-7	TRBD1	CASSQGTGMEEQYF	TGCGCCAGCAGCCAAGGGACAGGGATGGAGGAGCAGTACTTC
NA	TRBV6-6	TRBJ1-1	NA	CASSLGGVEAFF	TGTGCCAGCAGTTTAGGAGGGGTAGAAGCTTTCTTT
few	TRBV1	TRBJ2-3	NA	CTSSQDRLVGDTDTQYF	TGCACCAGCAGCCAAGATCGCCTAGTCGGAGACACAGATACGCAGTATTTT
few	TRBV11-2	TRBJ2-7	NA	CASSFGGISYEQYF	TGTGCCAGCAGCTTCGGGGGAATTTCCTACGAGCAGTACTTC
few	TRBV4-3	TRBJ2-3	TRBD2	CASSQIAGSGGDTQYF	TGCGCCAGCAGCCAAATAGCGGGCTCCGGGGGAGATACGCAGTATTTT
few	TRBV7-8	TRBJ2-1	NA	CASSLSGVDEQFF	TGTGCCAGCAGCTTATCAGGGGTCGATGAGCAGTTCTTC
NA	TRBV4-3	TRBJ1-1	NA	CASSQLTGSGAEAFF	TGCGCCAGCAGCCAACTGACAGGTTCCGGGGCTGAAGCTTTCTTT
NA	TRBV11-3	TRBJ2-1	NA	CASSDNPIGDSTYNEQFF	TGTGCCAGCAGCGATAATCCTATTGGGGACTCGACGTACAATGAGCAGTTCTTC
NA	TRBV7-6	TRBJ1-1	NA	CASSAGQPTEAFF	TGTGCCAGCAGCGCGGGGCAGCCCACTGAAGCTTTCTTT
NA	TRBV4-3	TRBJ2-1	TRBD2	CASSQEGRGLAGVYNEQFF	TGCGCCAGCAGCCAAGAAGGAAGGGGACTAGCGGGGGTTTACAATGAGCAGTTCTTC
few	TRBV7-9	TRBJ2-1	TRBD1	CASIPGQGVYNEQFF	TGTGCCAGCATACCAGGCCAGGGGGTTTACAATGAGCAGTTCTTC